This TCR beta chain was identified in a study of cytomegalovirus exposure and HLA in healthy donors. Whole-study context: Sequencing of about 179 million T cells in an earlier analysis found 95 million to 120 million unique TCR beta sequences.

Concerning this clone: Antigen: not known.

PCR used 60 Vbeta primers and 13 Jbeta primers. The method was immunoSEQ multiplex PCR; TCRdb's version includes in-frame clones alone and lacks a portion of them. The sample shows approximately 150,000 clones, about 71% of them seen only once. CDR1 and CDR2 from the germline V gene are MNHEY and SMNVEV (reference sequence). Unmatched junction bases numbered 5, after V lost 4 bases and J lost 3 bases. There are 14 residues in the CDR3. Study-wide results and caveats: It was reported that the classifier diagnosed cytomegalovirus status with high specificity and sensitivity in both the original and validation cohorts.

The TCR sequence derives from a woman aged 25-40 years in good health and CMV-seronegative. The chain employs TRBV27 and TRBJ2-7; 8 bases match TRBD1. Material for sequencing was PBMCs. CDR3 bases: TGTGCCAGCAGTTACGGACAGGGCGACTACGAGCAGTACTTC. It specifies CASSYGQGDYEQYF.